Listed below are T cell receptor beta chains from one sample, sequenced in a study of patients and donors after allogeneic stem cell transplantation. TCRdb analysed the RT-PCR reads with MiXCR anew, one entry per CDR3 protein. The sample shows 400,000 to 450,000 distinct CDR3 sequences, 16% of them seen only once. Specimen: blood, either unsorted or a sorted T cell fraction (not recorded which). The receptor set was obtained from a human donor who was either an allogeneic HSCT recipient or a stem cell or donor lymphocyte infusion donor (not recorded which). It is not recorded whose cells these are; they may come from a transplant donor. The CDR3 runs from the conserved cysteine through the conserved F or W. Fields, in order: D gene, V gene, clone size, J gene, CDR3 DNA, CDR3 protein. The D gene is left open where the match is weak. Not every row has a clone size; where given, it reads once, few, many or a size class.

D: TRBD1; V: TRBV7-2; size: -; J: TRBJ1-6; DNA: TGTGCCAGCAGCGCGTACAGGGGGCACAATTCACCCCTCCACTTT; CDR3: CASSAYRGHNSPLHF
D: -; V: TRBV6-1; size: -; J: TRBJ1-5; DNA: TGTGCCAGCAAGGGCGGGTTGAATCAGCCCCAGCATTTT; CDR3: CASKGGLNQPQHF
D: -; V: TRBV7-3; size: few; J: TRBJ2-2; DNA: TGTGCCAGCAGCTTGGGTACGGGAGCCGGGGAGCTGTTTTTT; CDR3: CASSLGTGAGELFF
D: -; V: TRBV12-3/TRBV12-4; size: -; J: TRBJ1-5; DNA: TGTGCCAGCAGTCTCTCAGGGCTAAGCAATCAGCCCCAGCATTTT; CDR3: CASSLSGLSNQPQHF
D: -; V: TRBV21-1; size: few; J: TRBJ2-1; DNA: TGTGCCAGCAGCAAAAAAAGCGAGTACAGGGAGTCCAATGAGCAGTTCTTC; CDR3: CASSKKSEYRESNEQFF
D: TRBD2; V: TRBV7-9; size: few; J: TRBJ2-1; DNA: TGTGCCAGCAGCTACCCGGGGGGGGGTAGAGAGCAGTTCTTC; CDR3: CASSYPGGGREQFF
D: -; V: TRBV29-1; size: -; J: TRBJ2-2; DNA: TGCAGCGTTTCTTCCCCAAACACCGGGGAGCTGTTTTTT; CDR3: CSVSSPNTGELFF
D: TRBD1; V: TRBV9; size: -; J: TRBJ2-3; DNA: TGTGCCAGCAGCATCCGGGACAGGGGTGCAGATACGCAGTATTTT; CDR3: CASSIRDRGADTQYF
D: TRBD2; V: TRBV12-3/TRBV12-4; size: -; J: TRBJ2-2; DNA: TGTGCCAGCACCCTAGGGAGGGGACGGGCTGGTAACACCGGGGAGCTGTTTTTT; CDR3: CASTLGRGRAGNTGELFF
D: TRBD2; V: TRBV7-2; size: many; J: TRBJ2-3; DNA: TGTGCCAGCAGCTCCAACCGGGGGGGGTTTCAAGATACGCAGTATTTT; CDR3: CASSSNRGGFQDTQYF
D: TRBD2; V: TRBV30; size: -; J: TRBJ2-1; DNA: TGTGCCTGGAGTCTTAGCGGGGGGGACAATGAGCAGTTCTTC; CDR3: CAWSLSGGDNEQFF
D: TRBD2; V: TRBV7-9; size: -; J: TRBJ2-1; DNA: TGTGCCAGCAGCCCCGAAGGAAGCGGGATGGGCAATGAGCAGTTCTTC; CDR3: CASSPEGSGMGNEQFF
D: -; V: TRBV21-1; size: -; J: TRBJ2-3; DNA: TGTGCCAGCAGCGACCGTGAACAGTCCACTAGCACAGATACGCAGTATTTT; CDR3: CASSDREQSTSTDTQYF
D: -; V: TRBV24-1; size: few; J: TRBJ2-2; DNA: TGTGCCACCAGTGAGCCCGCGAACACCGGGGAGCTGTTTTTT; CDR3: CATSEPANTGELFF
D: -; V: TRBV20-1; size: -; J: TRBJ2-7; DNA: TGCAGTGCCACAAGCGGCAGGGGTGTCTACGAGCAGTACTTC; CDR3: CSATSGRGVYEQYF
D: -; V: TRBV29-1; size: few; J: TRBJ2-3; DNA: TGCAGCGTTGGGTTGGGTGCTCCAGATACGCAGTATTTT; CDR3: CSVGLGAPDTQYF
D: TRBD1; V: TRBV6-1; size: -; J: TRBJ2-7; DNA: TGTGCCAGCAGTGGGGACAGAGACCTTAATACATCTTTCGAGGAGCAGTACTTC; CDR3: CASSGDRDLNTSFEEQYF
D: -; V: TRBV4-3; size: few; J: TRBJ1-5; DNA: TGCGCCAGCAGCCAAGCCCGGGACGGGTATCAGCCCCAGCATTTT; CDR3: CASSQARDGYQPQHF
D: -; V: TRBV5-1; size: few; J: TRBJ2-3; DNA: TGCGCCAGCAGCGTGGAACCGGAGGTGGGGGCAGATACGCAGTATTTT; CDR3: CASSVEPEVGADTQYF
D: TRBD2; V: TRBV7-8; size: -; J: TRBJ2-1; DNA: TGTGCCAGCGCGCTCCTAGCGGGGGGGTTCTCCTACAATGAGCAGTTCTTC; CDR3: CASALLAGGFSYNEQFF
D: TRBD1; V: TRBV20-1; size: -; J: TRBJ1-2; DNA: TGCAGTGCTAGAGATAGGGGGCCAGGGGATAGGGGCTACACCTTC; CDR3: CSARDRGPGDRGYTF
D: TRBD1; V: TRBV5-1; size: -; J: TRBJ2-7; DNA: TGCGCCAGCAGCTTGGAAGGGACAGGGAGGTACGAGCAGTACTTC; CDR3: CASSLEGTGRYEQYF
D: -; V: TRBV24-1; size: -; J: TRBJ1-5; DNA: TGTGCCACCAGTGATCCTTACCAGCCCCAGCATTTT; CDR3: CATSDPYQPQHF
D: -; V: TRBV3-1; size: -; J: TRBJ2-7; DNA: TGTGCCAGCAGCCAGAGCAACGAGCAGTACTTC; CDR3: CASSQSNEQYF
D: -; V: TRBV5-4; size: few; J: TRBJ1-1; DNA: TGTGCCAGCAGACTGACAGGAGATCTTGAAGCTTTCTTT; CDR3: CASRLTGDLEAFF
D: TRBD2; V: TRBV9; size: -; J: TRBJ2-1; DNA: TGTGCCAGCAGCGTAGCTTGGGCGGGAGGGAATGAGCAGTTCTTC; CDR3: CASSVAWAGGNEQFF
D: -; V: TRBV7-3; size: few; J: TRBJ2-1; DNA: TGTGCCAGCACGCCAGATTCTTCATACAATGAGCAGTTCTTC; CDR3: CASTPDSSYNEQFF
D: -; V: TRBV29-1; size: few; J: TRBJ2-1; DNA: TGCAGCCTGGGGCAGAGCTCCTACAATGAGCAGTTCTTC; CDR3: CSLGQSSYNEQFF
D: TRBD1; V: TRBV7-3; size: few; J: TRBJ2-1; DNA: TGTGCCAGCAGCTTAGACCCGGGACAGGGCTACAATGAGCAGTTCTTC; CDR3: CASSLDPGQGYNEQFF
D: -; V: TRBV20-1; size: few; J: TRBJ1-3; DNA: TGCAGTGCTAGACTGGGGGCTGGAAACACCATATATTTT; CDR3: CSARLGAGNTIYF
D: -; V: TRBV21-1; size: -; J: TRBJ1-1; DNA: TGTGCCAGCAGCACCCCCCGGACAGTGAACACTGAAGCTTTCTTT; CDR3: CASSTPRTVNTEAFF
D: -; V: TRBV3-1; size: -; J: TRBJ2-2; DNA: TGTGCCAGCAGCCCTCTAGCAGGCGGGGAGCTGTTTTTT; CDR3: CASSPLAGGELFF
D: -; V: TRBV25-1; size: many; J: TRBJ1-1; DNA: TGTGCCAGCAGTGTCAAGGGGGGGACTGAAGCTTTCTTT; CDR3: CASSVKGGTEAFF
D: -; V: TRBV18; size: -; J: TRBJ1-5; DNA: TGTGCCAGCTCACCATCAACAGGGAGAGGCAATCAGCCCCAGCATTTT; CDR3: CASSPSTGRGNQPQHF
D: -; V: TRBV4-3; size: -; J: TRBJ1-1; DNA: TGCGCCAGCAGCCAAGGGAGCCTGAACACTGAAGCTTTCTTT; CDR3: CASSQGSLNTEAFF
D: -; V: TRBV29-1; size: -; J: TRBJ1-2; DNA: TGCAGCGTTGGAGAAGGGGGAGGTGGCTACACCTTC; CDR3: CSVGEGGGGYTF
D: -; V: TRBV24-1; size: -; J: TRBJ2-2; DNA: TGTGCCACCAGTGATTTTGCCCAGGGGGGGACCGGGGAGCTGTTTTTT; CDR3: CATSDFAQGGTGELFF
D: -; V: TRBV20-1; size: -; J: TRBJ2-7; DNA: TGCAGTGCTAGAGAACGAGTAACCTACGAGCAGTACTTC; CDR3: CSARERVTYEQYF
D: -; V: TRBV12-3/TRBV12-4; size: few; J: TRBJ2-1; DNA: TGTGCCAGCAGTTTAAGGCGGGCGGACAATGAGCAGTTCTTC; CDR3: CASSLRRADNEQFF
D: TRBD2; V: TRBV30; size: few; J: TRBJ2-1; DNA: TGTGCGTCGGGACTAGCCCCCGTTGAGCAGTTCTTC; CDR3: CASGLAPVEQFF
D: -; V: TRBV2; size: -; J: TRBJ1-4; DNA: TGTGCCAGCAGTGAACTCGGAGGGATTGGAAAACTGTTTTTT; CDR3: CASSELGGIGKLFF
D: TRBD2; V: TRBV24-1; size: many; J: TRBJ2-3; DNA: TGTGCCACCAGTGATTCTGGACTAGCAACAGATACGCAGTATTTT; CDR3: CATSDSGLATDTQYF
D: -; V: TRBV12-3/TRBV12-4; size: many; J: TRBJ2-2; DNA: TGTGCCAGCAGTTTACGTGGCACCGGGGAGCTGTTTTTT; CDR3: CASSLRGTGELFF
D: -; V: TRBV10-3; size: few; J: TRBJ1-6; DNA: TGTGCCATCAGCCTACAGAACTCCTATAATTCACCCCTCCACTTT; CDR3: CAISLQNSYNSPLHF
D: -; V: TRBV15; size: few; J: TRBJ2-3; DNA: TGTGCCACCAGCAGAGATCCAGGGGATACGCAGTATTTT; CDR3: CATSRDPGDTQYF